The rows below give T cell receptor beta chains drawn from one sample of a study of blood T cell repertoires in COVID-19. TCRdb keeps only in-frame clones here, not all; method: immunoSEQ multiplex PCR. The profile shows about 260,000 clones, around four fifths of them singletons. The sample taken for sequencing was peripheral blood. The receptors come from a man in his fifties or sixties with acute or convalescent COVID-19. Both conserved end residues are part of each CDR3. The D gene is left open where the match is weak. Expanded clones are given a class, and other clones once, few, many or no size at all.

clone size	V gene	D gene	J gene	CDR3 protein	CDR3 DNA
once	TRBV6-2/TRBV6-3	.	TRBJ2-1	CASSTTAYNEQFF	TGTGCCAGCAGTACAACAGCATACAATGAGCAGTTCTTC
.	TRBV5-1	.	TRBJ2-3	CASSVTRDTQYF	TGCGCCAGCAGCGTCACGAGAGATACGCAGTATTTT
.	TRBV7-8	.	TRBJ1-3	CASSLGQTGNTIYF	TGTGCCAGCAGCTTAGGACAGACGGGAAACACCATATATTTT
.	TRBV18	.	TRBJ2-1	CATSLGENNEQFF	TGTGCCACCTCCCTGGGCGAGAACAATGAGCAGTTCTTC
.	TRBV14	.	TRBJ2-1	CASKRTANSYNEQFF	TGTGCCAGCAAAAGGACAGCCAACTCCTACAATGAGCAGTTCTTC
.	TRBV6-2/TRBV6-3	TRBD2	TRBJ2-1	CASSYSTSSGKYNEQFF	TGTGCCAGCAGTTACTCGACTTCCAGCGGGAAATACAATGAGCAGTTCTTC
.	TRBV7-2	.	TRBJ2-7	CASGKSAGTFGYEQYF	TGTGCCAGCGGTAAAAGTGCAGGGACTTTCGGCTACGAGCAGTACTTC
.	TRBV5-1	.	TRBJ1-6	CASSQGQNNSPLHF	TGCGCCAGCAGCCAGGGACAAAATAATTCACCCCTCCACTTT
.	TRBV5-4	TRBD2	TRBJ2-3	CASSLAGERLTDTQYF	TGTGCCAGCAGCCTCGCGGGAGAACGGCTGACAGATACGCAGTATTTT
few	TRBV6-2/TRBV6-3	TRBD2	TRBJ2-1	CASSYPTSGGDNEQFF	TGTGCCAGCAGTTACCCGACTAGCGGGGGGGATAATGAGCAGTTCTTC
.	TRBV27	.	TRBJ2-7	CASSSGPGYEQYF	TGTGCCAGCAGTTCCGGTCCAGGGTACGAGCAGTACTTC
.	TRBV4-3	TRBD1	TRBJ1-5	CASSQDLAQGYQPQHF	TGCGCCAGCAGCCAAGACCTCGCACAGGGGTATCAGCCCCAGCATTTT
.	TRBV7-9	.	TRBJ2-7	CASSIPGFYEQYF	TGTGCCAGCAGCATCCCAGGTTTCTACGAGCAGTACTTC
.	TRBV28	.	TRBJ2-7	CASSKRSEQYF	TGTGCCAGCAGTAAGCGGAGCGAGCAGTACTTC
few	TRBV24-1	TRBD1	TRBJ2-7	CATSTPSFRTGSSYEQYF	TGTGCCACCAGTACCCCCTCCTTCCGGACAGGGAGCTCCTACGAGCAGTACTTC
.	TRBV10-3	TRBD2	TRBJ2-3	CAISTGLAGTDTQYF	TGTGCCATCAGTACGGGACTAGCGGGGACAGATACGCAGTATTTT
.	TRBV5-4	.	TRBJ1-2	CASSFGWGTSGYTF	TGTGCCAGCAGCTTCGGTTGGGGGACATCTGGCTACACCTTC
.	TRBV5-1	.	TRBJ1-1	CASSLYSQLNTEAFF	TGCGCCAGCAGCTTGTACAGCCAGCTGAACACTGAAGCTTTCTTT
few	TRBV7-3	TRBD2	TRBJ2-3	CASSLRGGTDTQYF	TGTGCCAGCAGCTTGCGGGGGGGCACAGATACGCAGTATTTT
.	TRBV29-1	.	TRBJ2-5	CSVDGSAVETQYF	TGCAGCGTTGATGGAAGCGCGGTAGAGACCCAGTACTTC
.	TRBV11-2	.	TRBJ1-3	CASSFASGYPGNTIYF	TGTGCCAGCAGCTTTGCTTCAGGTTATCCTGGAAACACCATATATTTT
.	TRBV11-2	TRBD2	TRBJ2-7	CASSPLGGTSGTGEQYF	TGTGCCAGCAGCCCGCTCGGCGGGACTAGCGGGACTGGCGAGCAGTACTTC
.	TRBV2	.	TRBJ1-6	CASRDFDGNSPLHF	TGTGCCAGCAGAGACTTCGACGGTAATTCACCCCTCCACTTT
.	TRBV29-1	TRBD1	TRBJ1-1	CSVDGTGGLRAFF	TGCAGCGTGGACGGGACAGGGGGATTGAGGGCTTTCTTT
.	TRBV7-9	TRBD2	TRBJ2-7	CASSSSTSGRVSSYEQYF	TGTGCCAGCAGCTCATCGACTAGCGGGAGGGTGAGCTCCTACGAGCAGTACTTC
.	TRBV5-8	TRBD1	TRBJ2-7	CASSPTGGNEQYF	TGTGCCAGCAGCCCGACAGGGGGGAACGAGCAGTACTTC
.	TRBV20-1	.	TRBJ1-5	CSASGGDPPEGHF	TGCAGTGCTAGTGGGGGGGACCCGCCCGAAGGACATTTT
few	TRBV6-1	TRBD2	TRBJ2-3	CASSGAGGTDTQYF	TGTGCCAGCAGTGGAGCGGGGGGGACAGATACGCAGTATTTT
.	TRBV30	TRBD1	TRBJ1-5	CAWGTGARPQHF	TGTGCCTGGGGGACAGGGGCTCGACCCCAGCATTTT
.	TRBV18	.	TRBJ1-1	CASSPFSSMNTEAFF	TGTGCCAGCTCACCATTTTCCAGTATGAACACTGAAGCTTTCTTT
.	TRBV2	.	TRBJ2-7	CASSEVGHPTYEQYF	TGTGCCAGCAGTGAAGTGGGACACCCAACCTACGAGCAGTACTTC
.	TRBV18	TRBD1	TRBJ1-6	CASSHRGSPLHF	TGTGCCAGCTCTCACAGGGGTTCACCCCTCCACTTT
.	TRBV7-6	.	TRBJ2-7	CASSPGQGGFDF	TGTGCCAGCAGCCCCGGACAAGGGGGATTTGACTTC
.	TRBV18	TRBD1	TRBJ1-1	CASSDPGQAKPEAFF	TGTGCCAGCTCTGACCCGGGACAGGCGAAACCTGAAGCTTTCTTT
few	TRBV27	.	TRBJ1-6	CASSLGGWGSPLHF	TGTGCCAGCAGTTTAGGGGGGTGGGGGTCACCCCTCCACTTT
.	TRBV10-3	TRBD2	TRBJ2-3	CAISYSGSTDTQYF	TGTGCCATCAGCTATAGCGGGAGCACAGATACGCAGTATTTT
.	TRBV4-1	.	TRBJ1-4	CASSRTPLFGIANEKLFF	TGCGCCAGCAGCCGGACCCCCTTGTTCGGGATTGCTAATGAAAAACTGTTTTTT
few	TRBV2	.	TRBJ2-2	CASGQENTGELFF	TGTGCCAGCGGCCAGGAGAACACCGGGGAGCTGTTTTTT
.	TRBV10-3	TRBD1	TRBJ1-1	CAISDPGQALGEAFF	TGTGCCATCAGTGACCCCGGACAGGCCCTGGGGGAAGCTTTCTTT
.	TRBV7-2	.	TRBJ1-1	CASSQQENTEAFF	TGTGCCAGCAGCCAACAGGAGAACACTGAAGCTTTCTTT
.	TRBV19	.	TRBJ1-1	CASRKQGTNTEAFF	TGTGCCAGTAGGAAACAGGGAACGAACACTGAAGCTTTCTTT
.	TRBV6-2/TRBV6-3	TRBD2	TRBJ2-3	CASSYGVSGRFGTDTQYF	TGTGCCAGCAGTTACGGTGTTAGCGGGAGATTTGGCACAGATACGCAGTATTTT
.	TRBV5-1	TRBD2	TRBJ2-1	CASSLEGAGGQYEQFF	TGCGCCAGCAGCTTGGAGGGAGCGGGAGGGCAGTATGAGCAGTTCTTC
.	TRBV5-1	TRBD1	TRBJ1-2	CASSYQGGGGYTF	TGCGCCAGCAGCTACCAGGGGGGCGGAGGCTACACCTTC
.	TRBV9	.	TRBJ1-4	CASSVGGRGEKLFF	TGTGCCAGCAGCGTAGGAGGTCGGGGTGAAAAACTGTTTTTT
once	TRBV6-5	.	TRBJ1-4	CASSYSRVEKLFF	TGTGCCAGCAGTTACTCGAGGGTTGAAAAACTGTTTTTT
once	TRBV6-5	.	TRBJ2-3	CASSWSWRTDTQYF	TGTGCCAGCAGTTGGAGTTGGCGCACAGATACGCAGTATTTT
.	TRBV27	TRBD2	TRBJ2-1	CASSPGLAGPLIYEQFF	TGTGCCAGCAGTCCCGGACTAGCGGGACCCCTTATCTATGAGCAGTTCTTC
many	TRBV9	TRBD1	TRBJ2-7	CASSVAGTGYYEQYF	TGTGCCAGCAGCGTAGCCGGGACAGGGTATTACGAGCAGTACTTC
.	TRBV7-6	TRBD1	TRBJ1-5	CASSLLPGGTQPQHF	TGTGCCAGCAGCTTACTCCCAGGGGGCACTCAGCCCCAGCATTTT
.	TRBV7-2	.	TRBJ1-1	CASRRGTEAFF	TGTGCCAGCAGACGAGGGACTGAAGCTTTCTTT
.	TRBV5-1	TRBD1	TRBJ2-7	CASSTDRGREQYF	TGCGCCAGCAGCACGGACAGGGGCCGGGAGCAGTACTTC
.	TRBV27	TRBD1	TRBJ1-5	CASSPWQGGNQPQHF	TGTGCCAGCAGTCCCTGGCAGGGGGGCAATCAGCCCCAGCATTTT
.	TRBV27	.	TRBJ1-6	CASSPYSGQNSPLHF	TGTGCCAGCAGTCCCTACTCCGGACAGAATTCACCCCTCCACTTT
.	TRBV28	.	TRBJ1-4	CASSPPGVNEKLFF	TGTGCCAGCAGCCCACCGGGGGTTAATGAAAAACTGTTTTTT
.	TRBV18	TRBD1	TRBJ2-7	CASSPDRGEQYF	TGTGCCAGCTCACCTGACAGGGGGGAGCAGTACTTC
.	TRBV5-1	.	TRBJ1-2	CASATARAYGYTF	TGCGCCAGTGCCACCGCCAGGGCCTATGGCTACACCTTC